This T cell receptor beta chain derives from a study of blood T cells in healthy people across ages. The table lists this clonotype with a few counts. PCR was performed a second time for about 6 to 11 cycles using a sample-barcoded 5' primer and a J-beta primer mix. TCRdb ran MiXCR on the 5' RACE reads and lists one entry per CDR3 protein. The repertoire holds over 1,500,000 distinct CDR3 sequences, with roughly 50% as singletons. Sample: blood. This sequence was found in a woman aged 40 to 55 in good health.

The CDR3 sequence is CASSFSSGRTYEQYF. CDR3 DNA: TGTGCCAGCAGCTTCTCTAGCGGCCGAACCTACGAGCAGTACTTC. This sequence joins TRBV7-2 and TRBJ2-7, with 7 nucleotides matching TRBD2. Germline CDR1 is SGHTA and CDR2 is FQGNSA. The CDR3 extends over 15 amino acids. The J segment lost 2 bases and the V segment lost 3 bases, leaving 7 bases of the junction unmatched.